This T cell receptor beta chain was sequenced during a study of Ad26.COV2.S vaccination and SARS-CoV-2 variants. Whole-study context: Of the COV1001 trial arms, the Ad26.COV2.S arm included the donor. Participants got Ad26.COV2.S intramuscularly, once or twice 56 days apart. General study findings and limits: Post-vaccination breadth of spike-specific CD8+ and CD4+ T cell responses was reportedly substantial. Vaccinated and placebo-treated recipients had similar non-spike TCR breadth.

Notes on this clone: The target antigen is unknown.

Germline V gene sequence: CDR1 SGHAT, CDR2 FQNNGV. V lost 1 base, J lost 5 bases, and 8 bases stayed unmatched. The CDR3 consists of 16 residues. Treatment described: some 19 received Ad26.COV2.S at low or high dose, single or two shots; 5 received placebo; per-sample allocation not given. Specimens were obtained on day 63 following the first vaccine or placebo injection. Sequencing used immunoSEQ multiplex PCR; TCRdb keeps in-frame clones, though not all of them. The table includes 400,000 to 500,000 clones, more than 75% detected once. The chain combines TRBV11-2 with TRBJ1-5; TRBD1 matches at 7 bases. This receptor was identified in a person aged 18-60 years who received the Ad26.COV2.S COVID-19 vaccine or a placebo. Sequenced here: peripheral blood, sampled in a trial of Ad26.COV2.S vaccine versus placebo. The CDR3 loop is CASSLVSAGGYQPQHF. DNA for the CDR3: TGTGCCAGCAGCTTAGTCTCCGCAGGGGGGTATCAGCCCCAGCATTTT. The complete variable domain, with remaining parts taken from reference TRBV11-2 and TRBJ1-5, reads EAGVAQSPRYKIIEKRQSVAFWCNPISGHATLYWYQQILGQGPKLLIQFQNNGVVDDSQLPKDRFSAERLKGVDSTLKIQPAKLEDSAVYLCASSLVSAGGYQPQHFGDGTRLSIL.